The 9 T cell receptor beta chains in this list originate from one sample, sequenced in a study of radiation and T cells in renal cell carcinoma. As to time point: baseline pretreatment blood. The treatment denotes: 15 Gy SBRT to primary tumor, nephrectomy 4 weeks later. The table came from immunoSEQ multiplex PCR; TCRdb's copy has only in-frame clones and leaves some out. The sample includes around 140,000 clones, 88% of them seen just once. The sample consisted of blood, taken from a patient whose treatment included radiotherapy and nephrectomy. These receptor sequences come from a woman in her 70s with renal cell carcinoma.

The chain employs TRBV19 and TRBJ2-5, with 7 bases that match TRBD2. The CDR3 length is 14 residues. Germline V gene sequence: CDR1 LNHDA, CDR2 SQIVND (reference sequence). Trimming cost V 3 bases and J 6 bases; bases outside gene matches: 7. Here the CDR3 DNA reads TGTGCCAGTAGTATGGGGGGAGGGTTGAAGACCCAGTACTTC. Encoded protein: CASSMGGGLKTQYF.

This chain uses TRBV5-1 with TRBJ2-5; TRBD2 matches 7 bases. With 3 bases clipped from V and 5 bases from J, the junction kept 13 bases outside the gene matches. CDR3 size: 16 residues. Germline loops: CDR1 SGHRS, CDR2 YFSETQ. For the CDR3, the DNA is TGCGCCAGCAGCTCTACAAAAACGACTAGCTCGGAGACCCAGTACTTC. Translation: CASSSTKTTSSETQYF. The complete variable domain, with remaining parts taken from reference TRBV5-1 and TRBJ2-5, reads KAGVTQTPRYLIKTRGQQVTLSCSPISGHRSVSWYQQTPGQGLQFLFEYFSETQRNKGNFPGRFSGRQFSNSRSEMNVSTLELGDSALYLCASSSTKTTSSETQYFGPGTRLLVL.

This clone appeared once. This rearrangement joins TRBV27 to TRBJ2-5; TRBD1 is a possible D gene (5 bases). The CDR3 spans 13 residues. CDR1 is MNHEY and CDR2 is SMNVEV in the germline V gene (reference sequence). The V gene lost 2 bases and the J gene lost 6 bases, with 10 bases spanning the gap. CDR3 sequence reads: CASSLAGWQTQYF. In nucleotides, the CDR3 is TGTGCCAGCAGTTTAGCAGGGTGGCAGACCCAGTACTTC.

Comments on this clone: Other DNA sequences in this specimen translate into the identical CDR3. For the CDR3, the DNA is TGTGCCAGCAGTGCGTGGGCCGGACATAACACTGAAGCTTTCTTT. It codes for CASSAWAGHNTEAFF. The V call is TRBV25-1, the J call TRBJ1-1, with TRBD1 as a possible D gene (5 bases). In germline, CDR1 is MGHDK, CDR2 SYGVNS. Trimming removed 4 bases from V and 2 bases from J, with 14 bases in between. CDR3 length: 15 residues.

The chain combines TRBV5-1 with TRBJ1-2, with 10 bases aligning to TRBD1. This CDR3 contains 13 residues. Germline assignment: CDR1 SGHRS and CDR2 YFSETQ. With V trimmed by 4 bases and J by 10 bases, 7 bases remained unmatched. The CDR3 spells CASSHGQGGTYTF. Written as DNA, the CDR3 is TGCGCCAGCAGCCACGGACAGGGGGGTACCTACACCTTC. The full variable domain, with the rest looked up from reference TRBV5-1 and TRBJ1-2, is KAGVTQTPRYLIKTRGQQVTLSCSPISGHRSVSWYQQTPGQGLQFLFEYFSETQRNKGNFPGRFSGRQFSNSRSEMNVSTLELGDSALYLCASSHGQGGTYTFGSGTRLTVV.

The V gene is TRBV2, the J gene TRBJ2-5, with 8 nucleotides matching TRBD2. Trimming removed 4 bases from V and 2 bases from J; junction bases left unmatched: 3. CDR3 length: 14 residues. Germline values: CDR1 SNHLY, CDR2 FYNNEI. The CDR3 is CASSGLAGQETQYF. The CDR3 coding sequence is TGTGCCAGCAGTGGGTTAGCGGGGCAAGAGACCCAGTACTTC.

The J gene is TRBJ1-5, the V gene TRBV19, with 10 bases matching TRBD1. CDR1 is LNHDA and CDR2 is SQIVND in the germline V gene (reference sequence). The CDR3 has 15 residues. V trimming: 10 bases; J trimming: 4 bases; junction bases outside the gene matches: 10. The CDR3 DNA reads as TGTGCCACAACCGGGACAGGGGTAGGGAATCAGCCCCAGCATTTT. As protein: CATTGTGVGNQPQHF.

This CDR3 reads CASSEEGFGSYNEQFF. The DNA of the CDR3 is TGTGCCAGCAGTGAAGAAGGGTTCGGCTCCTACAATGAGCAGTTCTTC. The chain carries TRBV2 and TRBJ2-1; D not resolved. Germline CDR1 reads SNHLY; CDR2 reads FYNNEI. This CDR3 has 16 amino acids. The V gene lost 1 base and the J gene lost 0 bases, with 10 bases spanning the gap. The full variable domain, rest sourced from reference TRBV2 and TRBJ2-1, is EPEVTQTPSHQVTQMGQEVILRCVPISNHLYFYWYRQILGQKVEFLVSFYNNEISEKSEIFDDQFSVERPDGSNFTLKIRSTKLEDSAMYFCASSEEGFGSYNEQFFGPGTRLTVL.

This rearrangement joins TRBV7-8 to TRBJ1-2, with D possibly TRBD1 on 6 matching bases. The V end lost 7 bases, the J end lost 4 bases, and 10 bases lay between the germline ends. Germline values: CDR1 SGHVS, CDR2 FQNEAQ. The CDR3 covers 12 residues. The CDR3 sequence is CASNPTGYGYTF. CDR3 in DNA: TGTGCCAGCAACCCGACAGGCTATGGCTACACCTTC.